These 11 T cell receptor beta chains came from one sample sequenced in a study of blood T cell repertoires in COVID-19. Sequenced by immunoSEQ multiplex PCR; TCRdb stores in-frame clones only, minus some. The table lists over 200,000 clones, 60% to 75% of them singletons. Sequencing was done on a sample of peripheral blood. The receptors originated from a woman older than 75 with acute or convalescent COVID-19.

The chain joins TRBV7-8 to TRBJ1-5, with 11 bases fitting TRBD1. Germline V gene data show CDR1 as SGHVS and CDR2 as FQNEAQ. V lost 1 base, J lost 10 bases, and 15 bases stayed unmatched. The CDR3 is 18 amino acids. CDR3 amino acids: CASSLGRTGGYPGEPQHF. CDR3 DNA sequence: TGTGCCAGCAGCTTAGGACGGACAGGGGGCTACCCGGGCGAACCCCAGCATTTT.

The chain couples TRBV4-1 to TRBJ1-4; 10 bases fit TRBD1. The CDR3 contains 16 residues. CDR1 is MGHRA and CDR2 is YSYEKL in the germline V gene. The junction had 9 bases not matched to a gene; V was cut back by 3 bases and J by 8 bases. The CDR3 is CASSQSPGQGREKLFF. The CDR3 DNA reads TGCGCCAGCAGCCAGAGTCCGGGACAGGGGAGAGAAAAACTGTTTTTT.

The chain combines TRBV7-8 with TRBJ1-5, with TRBD1 as a possible D gene (6 bases). The V and J ends lost 5 bases and 2 bases respectively, with 16 bases between them. Germline CDR1 and CDR2: SGHVS and FQNEAQ. This CDR3 region has 16 residues. The CDR3 DNA is TGTGCCAGCAGCGCCGCGGGGGCAGGGGGCAATCAGCCCCAGCATTTT. It yields the protein CASSAAGAGGNQPQHF.

The chain combines TRBV7-9 with TRBJ2-2, with D possibly matching TRBD1 (6 bases). This CDR3 is built from 13 residues. CDR1 and CDR2 from the germline V gene are SEHNR and FQNEAQ (reference sequence). With 8 bases removed from V and 3 bases from J, the gap between germline ends came to 10 bases. DNA of the CDR3: TGTGCCAGCCTGGGACAACACACCGGGGAGCTGTTTTTT. Translation: CASLGQHTGELFF.

The rearrangement uses TRBV19 and TRBJ1-5; 11 positions match TRBD1. Trimming cost V 5 bases and J 2 bases; bases outside gene matches: 5. Germline V lookup: CDR1 LNHDA, CDR2 SQIVND (reference sequence). The CDR3 has 16 residues. CDR3 in amino acids: CASSGDRGFGNQPQHF. As DNA, the CDR3 is TGTGCCAGTAGTGGGGACAGGGGGTTTGGCAATCAGCCCCAGCATTTT.

The chain uses TRBV5-1 and TRBJ2-7, with 7 bases identical to TRBD2. Losses at the gene ends were 4 bases for V and 6 bases for J; bases not matched to a gene: 10. Germline V lookup: CDR1 SGHRS, CDR2 YFSETQ. The CDR3 consists of 14 residues. CDR3 sequence: CASSGGLNQGEQYF. As DNA, the CDR3 is TGCGCCAGCAGCGGGGGACTAAATCAGGGCGAGCAGTACTTC.

This clone appeared once. V usage is TRBV6-6 and J usage is TRBJ2-2; 15 positions agree with TRBD2. Germline values: CDR1 MNHNY, CDR2 SVGAGI (reference sequence). CDR3 length: 18 amino acids. The J segment lost 1 base and the V segment lost 5 bases, leaving 5 bases of the junction unmatched. The CDR3 DNA is TGTGCCAGCAGTCCGGGACTAGCGGGGGGAGAGAACACCGGGGAGCTGTTTTTT. It translates to CASSPGLAGGENTGELFF.

V and J are TRBV5-8 and TRBJ1-1; 7 bases line up with TRBD1. Germline assignment: CDR1 SGHTS and CDR2 YDEGEE. The CDR3 length is 14 residues. With 1 base clipped from V and 5 bases from J, the junction kept 5 bases outside the gene matches. This chain's CDR3 is CASSLRGRGTEAFF. The CDR3 coding sequence is TGTGCCAGCAGCTTGAGAGGCAGGGGGACTGAAGCTTTCTTT.

This sequence joins TRBV19 and TRBJ1-5, with 10 bases that match TRBD1. J gave up 6 bases and V 7 bases, and 3 bases lay outside the gene matches. The CDR3 has 13 residues. Germline V gene data show CDR1 as LNHDA and CDR2 as SQIVND (reference sequence). Written as DNA, the CDR3 is TGTGCCAGTACCGGGACAGGGGTTCAGCCCCAGCATTTT. As protein: CASTGTGVQPQHF.

This clone came up once. The chain uses TRBV11-2 and TRBJ1-1; the D gene is possibly TRBD1 (5 bases). In germline, CDR1 is SGHAT, CDR2 FQNNGV. Trimming pared 3 bases from V and 0 bases from J, leaving 11 bases between. The CDR3 loop spans 15 amino acids. Here the CDR3 reads CASSFGGGVNTEAFF. CDR3 DNA sequence: TGTGCCAGCAGCTTCGGGGGGGGAGTGAACACTGAAGCTTTCTTT.

This clone was seen a few times. The rearrangement joins TRBV10-1 to TRBJ2-2; 8 bases map to TRBD1. This CDR3 comprises 13 residues. Looked up from germline, CDR1 is WNHNN and CDR2 is SYGVQD (reference sequence). J lost 6 bases, V lost 6 bases, and 3 bases had no gene match. The CDR3 DNA reads as TGCGCCAGCAGACAGGGGGGTTCCGGGGAGCTGTTTTTT. Protein sequence: CASRQGGSGELFF.